This entry describes one T cell receptor beta chain. What it binds is unknown. The data are from a study of CD8+CD57+ T cells in acquired aplastic anemia. Study-level background: Sorted cells (CD4+ and CD8+) yielded DNA amounts that averaged approximately 3.1 ug. Among healthy donors, CD4+ cells averaged about 11 million reads.

Genomic DNA provided the template from which TCR beta VDJ and CDR3 profiles were obtained. MiXCR was run by TCRdb on the reads, yielding one entry per CDR3 protein. The sample has 62,000 or so distinct CDR3 sequences; roughly half are singletons. The CDR3 loop spans 14 amino acids. Germline V gives CDR1 SNHLY, CDR2 FYNNEI. The V end lost 10 bases, the J end lost 6 bases, and 22 bases lay between the germline ends. Study outcomes and limitations: CD8+ Simpson's diversity in patients was not significantly different from that in controls.

The specimen sequenced was sorted CD4+, CD8+, or CD8+CD57+ T cells (not recorded which) from PBMCs. The TCR sequence derives from a human donor in good health, serving as a control. This chain connects TRBV2 to TRBJ2-7; D remains ambiguous. The CDR3 DNA reads TGTGCCACCACGGGCGTGAGCCCCTCGTCCGAGCAGTACTTC. Protein product: CATTGVSPSSEQYF. Full variable domain (missing parts from reference TRBV2 and TRBJ2-7): EPEVTQTPSHQVTQMGQEVILRCVPISNHLYFYWYRQILGQKVEFLVSFYNNEISEKSEIFDDQFSVERPDGSNFTLKIRSTKLEDSAMYFCATTGVSPSSEQYFGPGTRLTVT.